This T cell receptor beta chain comes out of a study of blood T cell repertoires in COVID-19. This CDR3 is built from 15 residues. CDR1 is SGHTA, CDR2 FQGNSA, per germline. V shed 5 bases and J shed 0 bases, with 11 bases lying between them. Only in-frame clones appear in the TCRdb table, and some are missing; sequencing was by immunoSEQ multiplex PCR. The repertoire consists of hundreds of thousands of clones, with around 81% occurring once and the leading ten covering around 4.5%. Material for sequencing was peripheral blood. The chain is built from TRBV7-2 and TRBJ2-1; no clear D gene. This TCR derives from a woman aged 45-65 years with active or convalescent COVID-19. The CDR3, as DNA: TGTGCCAGCAGCAATGACATAAGCTCCTACAATGAGCAGTTCTTC. Protein sequence: CASSNDISSYNEQFF.